A single sample is the source of the 9 T cell receptor beta chains below, sequenced in a study of blood T cell repertoires in COVID-19. Sequencing used immunoSEQ multiplex PCR; TCRdb keeps in-frame clones, though not all of them. The sample holds some 120,000 clones, about four fifths seen once. Sequencing was performed on peripheral blood. All receptors derive from a woman between 50 and 59 years old with acute or convalescent COVID-19.

V usage is TRBV11-3 and J usage is TRBJ1-1; 7 bases line up with TRBD1. J gave up 5 bases and V 4 bases, and 4 bases lay outside the gene matches. Germline values: CDR1 SGHNT, CDR2 YENEEA. The CDR3 consists of 13 residues. CDR3 coding DNA: TGTGCCAGCAGCTCCGACAGGGTTACTGAAGCTTTCTTT. It yields the protein CASSSDRVTEAFF.

J is TRBJ2-7 and V is TRBV7-6, with D possibly TRBD2 on 7 matching bases. CDR1 and CDR2 from the germline V gene are SGHVS and FNYEAQ. This CDR3 has 15 residues. Trimming removed 1 base at V and 6 bases at J, with 16 bases between. The CDR3 sequence: CASSLVEGGPVEQYF. DNA of the CDR3: TGTGCCAGCAGCTTAGTGGAGGGGGGGCCGGTCGAGCAGTACTTC.

This chain links TRBV29-1 with TRBJ1-1; the D gene is possibly TRBD1 (6 bases). The CDR3 extends over 13 amino acids. Per germline, CDR1 SQVTM and CDR2 ANQGSEA. The V and J ends lost 7 bases and 0 bases respectively, with 12 bases between them. Here the CDR3 reads CSATGSLNTEAFF. The CDR3 region has the DNA TGCAGCGCAACAGGGTCCTTGAACACTGAAGCTTTCTTT.

This clone was seen a few times. The rearrangement joins TRBV27 to TRBJ2-7; 10 nucleotides agree with TRBD2. Trimming at V came to 5 bases and at J to 3 bases, leaving 4 bases not matched to a gene. CDR3 length: 14 amino acids. Germline V gives CDR1 MNHEY, CDR2 SMNVEV (reference sequence). The CDR3 bases are TGTGCCAGCAGTAGCCCTAGCGGGGGCTACGAGCAGTACTTC. Encoded protein: CASSSPSGGYEQYF.

The chain joins TRBV27 to TRBJ1-5; D is perhaps TRBD1 (6 bases). Trimming removed 6 bases at V and 0 bases at J, with 18 bases between. Germline V gene sequence: CDR1 MNHEY, CDR2 SMNVEV (reference sequence). The CDR3 is 17 residues long. CDR3 nucleotide sequence: TGTGCCAGCAGGGCCGAGGGTTGGGGGCCTAGCAATCAGCCCCAGCATTTT. It yields the protein CASRAEGWGPSNQPQHF.

This chain joins TRBV5-8 and TRBJ1-1; D is ambiguous. Germline CDR1 and CDR2: SGHTS and YDEGEE. Deletions cut 4 bases from V and 1 base from J, with 14 bases between. This CDR3 is built from 15 residues. CDR3 loop: CASSPGLRGNTEAFF. CDR3 nucleotides: TGTGCCAGCAGCCCCGGGCTTCGGGGGAACACTGAAGCTTTCTTT.

This clone was detected a few times. This rearrangement joins TRBV7-2 to TRBJ1-4; 8 bases map to TRBD1. CDR1 and CDR2 (germline): SGHTA, FQGNSA. The CDR3 sequence is 17 residues long. After removal of 4 bases from V and 0 bases from J, the junction contained 7 bases not matched to a gene. CDR3 residues: CASSSGQGQATNEKLFF. DNA of the CDR3: TGTGCCAGCAGCTCAGGGCAGGGACAGGCAACTAATGAAAAACTGTTTTTT.

The count of this clone is one. The CDR3 spells CASSIAGLGSYEQYF. The CDR3 region has the DNA TGTGCCAGTAGTATAGCGGGGTTGGGTTCCTACGAGCAGTACTTC. This chain links TRBV19 with TRBJ2-7, with D perhaps TRBD2 (5 bases). The V end was cut by 1 base, the J end by 1 base, with 11 bases between. The CDR3 totals 15 residues. Germline loops: CDR1 LNHDA, CDR2 SQIVND (reference sequence). Full variable domain (missing parts from reference TRBV19 and TRBJ2-7): DGGITQSPKYLFRKEGQNVTLSCEQNLNHDAMYWYRQDPGQGLRLIYYSQIVNDFQKGDIAEGYSVSREKKESFPLTVTSAQKNPTAFYLCASSIAGLGSYEQYFGPGTRLTVT.

The chain employs TRBV19 and TRBJ2-2, with D tentatively TRBD2 (5 bases). Germline V gene data show CDR1 as LNHDA and CDR2 as SQIVND (reference sequence). V dropped 7 bases and J dropped 2 bases, with 8 bases sitting between them. The CDR3 runs to 13 residues. CDR3 in DNA: TGTGCCAGTAATGGACTTAACACCGGGGAGCTGTTTTTT. This translates into CASNGLNTGELFF.